The rows below give T cell receptor beta chains drawn from one sample of a study of regulatory T cells in long-lasting Graves disease. Each CDR3 protein is one row after TCRdb ran MiXCR on the multiplex PCR reads. The profile covers about 470,000 distinct CDR3 sequences, with 20% to 25% appearing a single time and roughly 7% taken by the ten largest. The sample in question was peripheral blood mononuclear cells (PBMCs), obtained when the disease was refractory, from a patient treated with antithyroid drugs. Receptor source: a female donor with Graves disease. The CDR3 runs from the conserved cysteine through the conserved F or W. The D gene is left open where the match is weak. For some rows the clone size is stated as once, few or many, or as a class when expanded; others skip it.

length	D	V	size	J	CDR3	DNA
16	NA	TRBV9	few	TRBJ1-2	CASSVGLWAGAYGYTF	TGTGCCAGCAGCGTAGGATTGTGGGCAGGGGCCTATGGCTACACCTTC
16	TRBD2	TRBV11-2	few	TRBJ2-7	CASSTRGGGLSYEQYF	TGTGCCAGCAGTACCCGGGGGGGGGGGCTTTCCTACGAGCAGTACTTC
16	TRBD1	TRBV2	many	TRBJ2-6	CASSPGTGSGANVLTF	TGTGCCAGCAGTCCCGGGACAGGGTCTGGGGCCAACGTCCTGACTTTC
18	TRBD2	TRBV28	NA	TRBJ2-2	CASSFPVAGASRTGELFF	TGTGCCAGCAGTTTCCCCGTAGCGGGGGCTTCGAGGACCGGGGAGCTGTTTTTT
15	NA	TRBV10-3	many	TRBJ1-2	CAISEGDGAFYGYTF	TGTGCCATCAGTGAGGGTGACGGGGCGTTCTATGGCTACACCTTC
12	NA	TRBV13	many	TRBJ1-2	CASSLIHGDYTF	TGTGCCAGCAGCTTAATACACGGGGACTACACCTTC
14	NA	TRBV3-1	many	TRBJ1-2	CASSRRRGLDDYTF	TGTGCCAGCAGCCGACGGAGGGGCCTAGATGACTACACCTTC
16	TRBD1	TRBV24-1	many	TRBJ2-5	CATSDFDRGLEETQYF	TGTGCCACCAGTGATTTCGACAGGGGGCTAGAGGAGACCCAGTACTTC
16	TRBD1	TRBV7-9	few	TRBJ2-1	CASSLVVQGGLDEQFF	TGTGCCAGCAGCTTAGTGGTGCAAGGGGGCTTGGATGAGCAGTTCTTC
15	TRBD1	TRBV29-1	many	TRBJ1-2	CSVGGGGRSERGYTF	TGCAGCGTTGGTGGAGGGGGCAGGTCCGAGCGTGGCTACACCTTC
14	NA	TRBV6-5	many	TRBJ2-7	CASNYSQGHYEQYF	TGTGCCAGCAATTACTCCCAGGGCCACTACGAGCAGTACTTC
17	NA	TRBV27	many	TRBJ1-5	CASSPTNRVRGNQPQHF	TGTGCCAGCAGTCCCACCAACAGGGTACGGGGCAATCAGCCCCAGCATTTT
11	NA	TRBV28	many	TRBJ2-5	CASSFGGTQYF	TGTGCCAGCAGTTTTGGGGGGACCCAGTACTTC
17	NA	TRBV5-5	NA	TRBJ2-2	CASSLLAGIPNTGELFF	TGTGCCAGCAGCCTCCTGGCGGGGATCCCGAACACCGGGGAGCTGTTTTTT
14	NA	TRBV12-3/TRBV12-4	many	TRBJ1-5	CASSLLRQDQPQHF	TGTGCCAGCAGTTTACTCAGGCAGGATCAGCCCCAGCATTTT
16	NA	TRBV12-3/TRBV12-4	NA	TRBJ2-2	CASSKTGTPVTRELFF	TGTGCCAGCAGCAAAACCGGGACTCCGGTCACCAGGGAGCTGTTTTTT
14	TRBD2	TRBV30	NA	TRBJ2-2	CAWESGGVTGELFF	TGTGCCTGGGAGAGCGGGGGAGTCACCGGGGAGCTGTTTTTT
14	NA	TRBV12-3/TRBV12-4	many	TRBJ1-1	CASSPNRDIDEAFF	TGTGCCAGCAGCCCTAACCGGGACATCGACGAAGCTTTCTTT
14	NA	TRBV12-3/TRBV12-4	many	TRBJ2-7	CASSPSARRYEQYF	TGTGCCAGCAGCCCTTCAGCGAGGCGGTACGAGCAGTACTTC
13	NA	TRBV11-3	many	TRBJ2-5	CASSRHIQETQYF	TGTGCCAGCAGCCGGCACATCCAAGAGACCCAGTACTTC
16	TRBD1	TRBV11-2	NA	TRBJ2-7	CASSFWGQGSSYEQYF	TGTGCCAGCAGCTTCTGGGGACAGGGGAGCTCCTACGAGCAGTACTTC
13	NA	TRBV30	many	TRBJ2-5	CAWETAEQETQYF	TGTGCCTGGGAGACAGCGGAACAAGAGACCCAGTACTTC
14	TRBD1	TRBV28	many	TRBJ1-5	CASRSGTGLQPQHF	TGTGCCAGCAGATCCGGGACAGGGCTTCAGCCCCAGCATTTT
13	NA	TRBV6-5	many	TRBJ1-1	CASSFTGTTEAFF	TGTGCCAGCAGTTTTACAGGGACCACTGAAGCTTTCTTT
16	TRBD2	TRBV12-3/TRBV12-4	NA	TRBJ2-2	CASSPGGRGDTRELFF	TGTGCCAGCAGCCCCGGCGGGCGGGGGGACACGCGGGAGCTGTTTTTT
14	NA	TRBV5-1	few	TRBJ1-1	CASSIGTVNTEAFF	TGCGCCAGCAGCATCGGGACGGTGAACACTGAAGCTTTCTTT
14	NA	TRBV9	many	TRBJ1-2	CASSVNGANYGYTF	TGTGCCAGCAGCGTAAATGGGGCTAACTATGGCTACACCTTC
16	TRBD2	TRBV6-1	NA	TRBJ2-5	CASRAGGAARVETQYF	TGTGCCAGCAGAGCGGGGGGGGCAGCAAGGGTAGAGACCCAGTACTTC
16	TRBD1	TRBV24-1	few	TRBJ1-5	CATSDSGTGGSQPQHF	TGTGCCACCAGTGATTCGGGGACAGGGGGGAGTCAGCCCCAGCATTTT
13	NA	TRBV6-1	many	TRBJ2-7	CASRGVDGYEQYF	TGTGCCAGCAGGGGAGTCGACGGGTACGAGCAGTACTTC
12	NA	TRBV4-1	NA	TRBJ2-2	CASSQNTRELFF	TGCGCCAGCAGCCAGAATACGAGGGAGCTGTTTTTT
14	TRBD1	TRBV15	many	TRBJ1-6	CATSINRGGSPLHF	TGTGCCACCAGCATTAACAGGGGAGGATCACCCCTCCACTTT
13	NA	TRBV28	NA	TRBJ2-7	CASSHNKGVGQYF	TGTGCCAGCAGTCACAACAAAGGAGTTGGGCAGTACTTC
14	TRBD2	TRBV19	few	TRBJ2-7	CASSSLGLDPSQYF	TGTGCCAGTAGTTCCCTGGGACTAGACCCTTCGCAGTACTTC
16	NA	TRBV19	NA	TRBJ1-1	CASSIGGEGRGTEAFF	TGTGCCAGTAGTATAGGAGGCGAGGGTCGAGGAACTGAAGCTTTCTTT
13	NA	TRBV24-1	many	TRBJ2-1	CATSVALGGEQFF	TGTGCCACCAGTGTTGCATTGGGGGGCGAGCAGTTCTTC
14	NA	TRBV12-3/TRBV12-4	many	TRBJ2-5	CASSSEAVQETQYF	TGTGCCAGCTCTTCGGAAGCGGTTCAAGAGACCCAGTACTTC
11	NA	TRBV29-1	few	TRBJ1-1	CSGSSDTEAFF	TGCAGCGGGAGTAGTGACACTGAAGCTTTCTTT
15	TRBD1	TRBV3-1	NA	TRBJ1-1	CASSLEGTGSTEAFF	TGTGCCAGCAGCCTGGAGGGGACAGGCTCCACTGAAGCTTTCTTT
15	NA	TRBV6-1	many	TRBJ2-5	CASRQGWGVKETQYF	TGTGCCAGCAGACAGGGGTGGGGGGTGAAAGAGACCCAGTACTTC
13	TRBD1	TRBV20-1	many	TRBJ1-6	CSARRDRDSPLHF	TGCAGTGCAAGACGGGACAGGGATTCACCCCTCCACTTT
17	NA	TRBV7-9	many	TRBJ1-4	CASRKGVGAATNEKLFF	TGTGCCAGCAGAAAGGGGGTTGGGGCTGCAACTAATGAAAAACTGTTTTTT
15	NA	TRBV6-1	NA	TRBJ2-2	CASISGGAGTGELFF	TGTGCCAGCATCTCCGGGGGCGCGGGGACCGGGGAGCTGTTTTTT
17	TRBD1	TRBV28	many	TRBJ2-2	CASSGLPGQGSTGELFF	TGTGCCAGCAGTGGCTTGCCGGGACAGGGGAGCACCGGGGAGCTGTTTTTT
17	TRBD1	TRBV28	many	TRBJ1-2	CASSWTGSRILIYGYTF	TGTGCCAGCAGTTGGACAGGATCGAGGATATTGATCTATGGCTACACCTTC
15	NA	TRBV7-9	few	TRBJ2-5	CASSLNLGAQETQYF	TGTGCCAGCAGCTTAAACCTGGGGGCTCAAGAGACCCAGTACTTC
14	TRBD1	TRBV30	NA	TRBJ2-5	CAFSGTGGQETQYF	TGTGCCTTCTCAGGGACAGGGGGACAAGAGACCCAGTACTTC
16	NA	TRBV7-2	many	TRBJ2-7	CASSLGEVRLSYEQYF	TGTGCCAGCAGCTTAGGAGAAGTCAGGCTCTCCTACGAGCAGTACTTC
19	TRBD1	TRBV5-1	few	TRBJ1-2	CASSPTSRQGARVFYGYTF	TGCGCCAGCAGCCCTACTTCTCGACAGGGGGCCCGGGTTTTCTATGGCTACACCTTC
13	TRBD1	TRBV20-1	many	TRBJ2-5	CSALDRDQETQYF	TGCAGTGCCCTTGACAGGGACCAAGAGACCCAGTACTTC
15	NA	TRBV5-1	NA	TRBJ2-5	CASSPSGGSQETQYF	TGCGCCAGCAGCCCCTCCGGCGGGTCTCAAGAGACCCAGTACTTC
14	TRBD1	TRBV9	few	TRBJ2-7	CASSVEDRGYEQYF	TGTGCCAGCAGCGTAGAGGACAGGGGTTACGAGCAGTACTTC
18	NA	TRBV4-1	many	TRBJ1-2	CASSQDWGPGVSDGGYTF	TGCGCCAGCAGCCAAGATTGGGGACCAGGGGTCTCGGACGGTGGCTACACCTTC
16	TRBD1	TRBV11-2	many	TRBJ2-5	CASSLELQGGFETQYF	TGTGCCAGCAGCTTAGAACTCCAAGGGGGCTTTGAGACCCAGTACTTC
15	NA	TRBV20-1	many	TRBJ2-7	CSAQSGRGSSYEQYF	TGCAGTGCTCAATCCGGGCGAGGGAGCTCCTACGAGCAGTACTTC